A single sample is the source of the 17 T cell receptor beta chains below, sequenced in a study of OX40 agonist ivuxolimab in advanced cancers. Some clones are missing from TCRdb's copy, which holds only in-frame ones; the method was immunoSEQ multiplex PCR. The sample consists of approximately 99,000 clones, 70% to 90% of them appearing once. The source material was CD4+ or CD8+ T cells sorted from blood, sampled in a trial of the OX40 agonist ivuxolimab. Every receptor here comes from an adult with an advanced solid tumor such as melanoma, head and neck, liver or kidney cancer.

The genes are TRBV2 and TRBJ2-2; unclear D gene. Between the trimmed V and J ends, which lost 4 bases and 8 bases, there was a span of 5 bases. The CDR3 has 11 residues. Germline values: CDR1 SNHLY, CDR2 FYNNEI. DNA for the CDR3: TGTGCCAGCAGTGGTCTGGGGGAGCTGTTTTTT. Translation gives CASSGLGELFF.

In nucleotides, the CDR3 is TGTGCCAGCAGCCAAGACTTAGGACAAGGCCGGGATGGCTACACCTTC. Translated: CASSQDLGQGRDGYTF. The chain joins TRBV4-2 to TRBJ1-2, with D possibly being TRBD1 (5 bases). The ends were cut back, 0 bases at V and 6 bases at J, with 17 bases in the middle. The CDR3 spans 16 residues. Per the germline V gene, CDR1 is LGHNA and CDR2 is YNFKEQ.

V gene TRBV25-1 combines with J gene TRBJ1-6; no reliable D call. This CDR3 is built from 13 residues. In germline, CDR1 is MGHDK, CDR2 SYGVNS. Trimming cost V 3 bases and J 7 bases, with 7 bases left between them. In DNA, the CDR3 is TGTGCCAGCAGTGACAGAAAGAATTCACCCCTCCACTTT. Residues: CASSDRKNSPLHF. Variable domain in full (rest from reference TRBV25-1 and TRBJ1-6): EADIYQTPRYLVIGTGKKITLECSQTMGHDKMYWYQQDPGMELHLIHYSYGVNSTEKGDLSSESTVSRIRTEHFPLTLESARPSHTSQYLCASSDRKNSPLHFGNGTRLTVT.

V is TRBV19 and J is TRBJ1-2; no reliable D call. Trimming pared 4 bases from V and 0 bases from J, leaving 9 bases between. Germline-derived CDR1 and CDR2 are LNHDA and SQIVND (reference sequence). The CDR3 is 14 residues long. The CDR3 nucleotides read TGTGCCAGTAGTAGCGAGGGCCCTAACTATGGCTACACCTTC. Amino acids: CASSSEGPNYGYTF.

The V gene is TRBV27, the J gene TRBJ1-1, with 8 bases lining up with TRBD1. Germline CDR1 MNHEY, CDR2 SMNVEV (reference sequence). This CDR3 contains 16 residues. V lost 0 bases to trimming and J lost 2 bases; unmatched junction nucleotides: 5. CDR3 nucleotides: TGTGCCAGCAGTTTATCCACTCCAGGGGGCAACACTGAAGCTTTCTTT. It yields the protein CASSLSTPGGNTEAFF.

The chain couples TRBV2 to TRBJ2-1; D gene ambiguous. Germline values: CDR1 SNHLY, CDR2 FYNNEI. The CDR3 spans 11 residues. V lost 1 base to trimming and J lost 6 bases, with 1 base between them. This chain's CDR3 is CASSEVNEQFF. CDR3 bases: TGTGCCAGCAGTGAAGTCAATGAGCAGTTCTTC.

V usage is TRBV5-1 and J usage is TRBJ2-1; D gene ambiguous. The CDR3 consists of 16 residues. The ends were cut back, 0 bases at V and 1 base at J, with 11 bases in the middle. Germline V gives CDR1 SGHRS, CDR2 YFSETQ. This chain's CDR3 is CASSLASRASYNEQFF. CDR3 coding DNA: TGCGCCAGCAGCTTGGCCAGCCGCGCTTCCTACAATGAGCAGTTCTTC.

The chain joins TRBV27 to TRBJ2-7; 14 nucleotides match TRBD2. Germline CDR1 is MNHEY and CDR2 is SMNVEV (reference sequence). The CDR3 consists of 13 residues. Trimming cost V 8 bases and J 4 bases; bases outside gene matches: 1. The CDR3 DNA reads as TGTGCCAGCGGACTAGCGGGGGGATACGAGCAGTACTTC. Its translation is CASGLAGGYEQYF.

This clone was found a few times. The genes are TRBV2 and TRBJ2-7; D is unclear. Germline CDR1 is SNHLY and CDR2 is FYNNEI. Trimming cost V 7 bases and J 2 bases, with 6 bases left between them. The CDR3 covers 11 residues. The CDR3: CASTPAYEQYF. The CDR3 region has the DNA TGTGCCAGCACACCCGCCTACGAGCAGTACTTC.

The chain is built from TRBV5-1 and TRBJ2-6; the D call may be TRBD1 or TRBD2 (5 bases each). Germline CDR1 is SGHRS and CDR2 is YFSETQ. This CDR3 is built from 16 residues. Trimming shortened V by 4 bases and J by 4 bases, and 15 bases separated the two germline ends. DNA of the CDR3: TGCGCCAGCAGCCAAACCACAGGAGGAGGGGCCAACGTCCTGACTTTC. The encoded protein is CASSQTTGGGANVLTF.

The chain has TRBV7-9 and TRBJ2-1; D assignment may be TRBD1 or TRBD2 (5 bases each). CDR3 length: 15 amino acids. With 2 bases removed from V and 7 bases from J, the gap between germline ends came to 15 bases. Germline V gene data show CDR1 as SEHNR and CDR2 as FQNEAQ (reference sequence). CDR3: CASSLPGAPRNEQFF. In DNA, the CDR3 is TGTGCCAGCAGCTTACCCGGGGCCCCTAGAAATGAGCAGTTCTTC.

The chain joins TRBV7-2 to TRBJ2-7; TRBD1 aligns across 9 bases. Trimming took 5 bases from V and 6 from J; bases not matched to a gene: 8. The germline V gene has CDR1 SGHTA and CDR2 FQGNSA. The CDR3 totals 14 residues. The CDR3 sequence: CASSPGTGFPEQYF. The CDR3 DNA is TGTGCCAGCAGCCCCGGGACAGGGTTTCCCGAGCAGTACTTC.

The chain couples TRBV6-5 to TRBJ1-3; D is uncertain. The V end lost 1 base, the J end lost 5 bases, and 9 bases lay between the germline ends. This CDR3 comprises 14 residues. The germline V gene has CDR1 MNHEY and CDR2 SVGAGI. The CDR3 protein is CASSYLGSRNTIYF. CDR3 nucleotides: TGTGCCAGCAGTTACTTAGGCTCGAGAAACACCATATATTTT.

The chain links TRBV6-1 to TRBJ1-1; D is possibly TRBD1 (6 bases). This CDR3 is built from 14 residues. CDR1 is MNHNS, CDR2 SASEGT, per germline. Trimming stripped 6 bases from V and 4 bases from J, with 15 bases between. CDR3 sequence reads: CASRLMVGATEAFF. The CDR3 nucleotides are TGTGCCAGCAGATTAATGGTGGGGGCCACTGAAGCTTTCTTT.

This clone was recorded a few times. The chain is built from TRBV29-1 and TRBJ1-1; 7 bases line up with TRBD1. In germline, CDR1 is SQVTM, CDR2 ANQGSEA. This CDR3 has 13 amino acids. V lost 4 bases, J lost 3 bases, and 5 bases stayed unmatched. CDR3 DNA sequence: TGCAGCGTTGCTCATACAGGGGACACTGAAGCTTTCTTT. It translates to CSVAHTGDTEAFF.

The chain uses TRBV6-5 and TRBJ1-2, with a weak D call TRBD1 (6 bases). Germline CDR1 reads MNHEY; CDR2 reads SVGAGI. The CDR3 has 14 residues. Trimming pared 0 bases from V and 4 bases from J, leaving 9 bases between. CDR3: CASSYSSRGYGYTF. The CDR3 DNA reads TGTGCCAGCAGTTACTCGTCCAGGGGCTATGGCTACACCTTC.

V is TRBV5-5 and J is TRBJ1-1; D is possibly TRBD1 (6 bases). The CDR3 has 15 residues. The germline CDR1 and CDR2 sequences are SGHKS and YYEKEE (reference sequence). Between the trimmed V and J ends, which lost 1 base and 4 bases, there was a span of 14 bases. In DNA form, the CDR3 reads TGTGCCAGCAGCTTGACTATGGGACAACTCACTGAAGCTTTCTTT. This encodes CASSLTMGQLTEAFF.